This TCR beta chain derives from a study of cytomegalovirus exposure and HLA in healthy donors. Study details: There were around 390 genotyped donors. Of these, 75% to 85% fell in the genetic ancestry cluster associated with self-reported Caucasian donors. The study, taken as a whole, reports: It was reported in a later analysis that an Asian-associated ancestry cluster showed fewer N-insertions than the approximately 700-donor mean. Researchers counted about 150 TCR beta chains as cytomegalovirus-associated. Analysis was performed later, and it showed HLA-associated TCR beta chains to be more clonally expanded than equally common others.

PCR used 60 Vbeta primers and 13 Jbeta primers. Sequencing was performed with immunoSEQ multiplex PCR; in TCRdb, only in-frame clones are kept and a portion is missing. This sample carries 210,000 or so clones, 75% to 90% of them seen once, and the ten largest clones take approximately 1%. With regard to this clone: Its antigen is unidentified.

This CDR3 is 20 amino acids long. CDR1 and CDR2 (germline): MNHEY, SMNVEV (reference sequence). After removal of 3 bases from V and 2 bases from J, the junction contained 20 bases not matched to a gene. The specimen sequenced was PBMCs. This chain connects TRBV27 to TRBJ1-2, with 8 bases lining up with TRBD1. The receptor was isolated from a woman between 18 and 29 years old in good health and CMV-seronegative. The DNA for the CDR3 is TGTGCCAGCAGTTTGTTAAGCCCTCTGGGAGCAGGGGGCAACAACTATGGCTACACCTTC. Its protein is CASSLLSPLGAGGNNYGYTF.